This T cell receptor (beta chain) was identified in a study of shared clonotypes between healthy human individuals. Notes on the study in general: A limitation of the genetic and exposure-history diversity represented arose from few donors. It was expected that sequencing depth would affect clonotype sharing among donors.

A remark on this clone: Its antigen remains unknown.

Germline values: CDR1 MNHEY, CDR2 SMNVEV (reference sequence). The ends lost 1 base at V and 2 bases at J; junction bases unmatched: 11. The CDR3 is 18 residues long. Among the unsorted PBMC samples, replicate PCRs used around 270 ng DNA, roughly 30,000 T cell genomes. The authors' processing: ImmunoSEQ output held junction-only sequences without quality scores, so filtering differed. The assay was immunoSEQ multiplex PCR, and TCRdb's table has in-frame clones only and misses some. The V and J calls and the clone size are those of that table, but D and trimming were determined from the DNA. The data contain about 480,000 clones, roughly 78% of them singletons.

This clonotype was obtained from a woman in her forties in good health. Some clones in this sample may be carry-over from other donors' samples. The rearrangement joins TRBV27 to TRBJ2-3; 8 bases match TRBD1. Sequencing was performed on PBMCs. The CDR3 DNA reads TGTGCCAGCAGTTTATATGGGGCCCCGGACAGGGACACAGATACGCAGTATTTT. Amino acids: CASSLYGAPDRDTDTQYF.